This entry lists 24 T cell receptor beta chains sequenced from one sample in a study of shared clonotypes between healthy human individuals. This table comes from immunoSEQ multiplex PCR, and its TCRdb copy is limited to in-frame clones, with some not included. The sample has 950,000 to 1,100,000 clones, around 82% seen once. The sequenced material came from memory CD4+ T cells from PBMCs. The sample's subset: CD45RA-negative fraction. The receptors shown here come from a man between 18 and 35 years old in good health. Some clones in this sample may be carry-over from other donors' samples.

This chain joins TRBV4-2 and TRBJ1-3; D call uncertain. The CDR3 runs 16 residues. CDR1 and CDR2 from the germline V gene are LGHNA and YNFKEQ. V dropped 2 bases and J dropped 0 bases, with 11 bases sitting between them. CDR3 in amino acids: CASSQPDFSSGNTIYF. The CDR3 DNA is TGTGCCAGCAGCCAACCCGACTTTTCCTCTGGAAACACCATATATTTT.

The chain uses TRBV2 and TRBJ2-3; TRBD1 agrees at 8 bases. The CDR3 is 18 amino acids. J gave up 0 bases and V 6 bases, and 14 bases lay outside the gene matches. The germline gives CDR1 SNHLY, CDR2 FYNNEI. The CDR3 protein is CASRTTQGARRSTDTQYF. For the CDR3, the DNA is TGTGCCAGCAGAACGACTCAGGGGGCCCGGCGGAGCACAGATACGCAGTATTTT. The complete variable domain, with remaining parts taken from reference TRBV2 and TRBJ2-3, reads EPEVTQTPSHQVTQMGQEVILRCVPISNHLYFYWYRQILGQKVEFLVSFYNNEISEKSEIFDDQFSVERPDGSNFTLKIRSTKLEDSAMYFCASRTTQGARRSTDTQYFGPGTRLTVL.

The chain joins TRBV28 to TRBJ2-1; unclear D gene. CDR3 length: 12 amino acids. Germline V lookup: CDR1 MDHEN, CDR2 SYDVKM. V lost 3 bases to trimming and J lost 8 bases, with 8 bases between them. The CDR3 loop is CASSLAHHEQFF. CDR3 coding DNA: TGTGCCAGCAGTTTGGCACACCATGAGCAGTTCTTC.

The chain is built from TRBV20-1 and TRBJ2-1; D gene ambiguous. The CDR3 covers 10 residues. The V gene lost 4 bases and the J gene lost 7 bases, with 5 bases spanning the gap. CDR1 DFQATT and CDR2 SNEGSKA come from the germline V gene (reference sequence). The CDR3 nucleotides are TGCAGTGCTATCGAAAATGAGCAGTTCTTC. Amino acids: CSAIENEQFF.

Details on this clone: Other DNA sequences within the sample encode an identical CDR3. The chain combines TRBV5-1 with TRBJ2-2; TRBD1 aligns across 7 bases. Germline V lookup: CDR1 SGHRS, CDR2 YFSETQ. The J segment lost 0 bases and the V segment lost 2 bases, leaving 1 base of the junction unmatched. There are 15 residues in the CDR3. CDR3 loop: CASSLQGPNTGELFF. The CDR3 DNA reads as TGCGCCAGCAGCTTACAGGGGCCGAACACCGGGGAGCTGTTTTTT.

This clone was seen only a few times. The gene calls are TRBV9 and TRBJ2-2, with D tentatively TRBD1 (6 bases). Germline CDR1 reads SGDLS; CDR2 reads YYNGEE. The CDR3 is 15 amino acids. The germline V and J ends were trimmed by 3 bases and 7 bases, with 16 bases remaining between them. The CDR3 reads CASSGGQLAVGELFF. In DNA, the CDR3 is TGTGCCAGCAGCGGCGGACAGCTGGCTGTCGGGGAGCTGTTTTTT.

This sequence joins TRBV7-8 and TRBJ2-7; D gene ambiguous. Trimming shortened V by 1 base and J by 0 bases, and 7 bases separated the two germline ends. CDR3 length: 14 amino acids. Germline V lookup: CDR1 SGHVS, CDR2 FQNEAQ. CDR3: CASSLGGHSYEQYF. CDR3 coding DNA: TGTGCCAGCAGCTTAGGGGGTCACTCCTACGAGCAGTACTTC.

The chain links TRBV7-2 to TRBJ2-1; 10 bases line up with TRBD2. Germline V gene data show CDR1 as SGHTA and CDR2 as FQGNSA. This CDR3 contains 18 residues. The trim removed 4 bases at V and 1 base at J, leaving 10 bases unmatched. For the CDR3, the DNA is TGTGCCAGCAGCTGGCTATATGCTAGCGGGGGATCCTACAATGAGCAGTTCTTC. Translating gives CASSWLYASGGSYNEQFF.

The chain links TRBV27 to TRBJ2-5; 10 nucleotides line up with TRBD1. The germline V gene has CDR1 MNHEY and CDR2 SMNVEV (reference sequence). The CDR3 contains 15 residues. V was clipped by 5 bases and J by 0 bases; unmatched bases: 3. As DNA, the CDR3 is TGTGCCAGCAGTAGGGACAGGGGCTACCAAGAGACCCAGTACTTC. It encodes CASSRDRGYQETQYF.

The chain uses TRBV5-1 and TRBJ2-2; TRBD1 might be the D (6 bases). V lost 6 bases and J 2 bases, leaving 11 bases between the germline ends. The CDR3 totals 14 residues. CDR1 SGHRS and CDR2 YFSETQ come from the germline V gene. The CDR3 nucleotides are TGCGCCAGCATTGGACAGCCCAACACCGGGGAGCTGTTTTTT. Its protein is CASIGQPNTGELFF.

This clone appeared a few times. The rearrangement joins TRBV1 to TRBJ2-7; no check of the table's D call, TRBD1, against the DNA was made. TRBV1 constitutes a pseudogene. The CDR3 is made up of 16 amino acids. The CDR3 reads CTSSQAGQGAPYEQYF. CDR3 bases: TGCACCAGCAGCCAAGCGGGACAGGGGGCTCCCTACGAGCAGTACTTC.

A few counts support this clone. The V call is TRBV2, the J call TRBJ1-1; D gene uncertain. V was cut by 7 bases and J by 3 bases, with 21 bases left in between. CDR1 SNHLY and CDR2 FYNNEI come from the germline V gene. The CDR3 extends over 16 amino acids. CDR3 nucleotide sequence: TGTGCCAGCATTTTCGAAGGTATAGGGAGGTACACTGAAGCTTTCTTT. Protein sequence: CASIFEGIGRYTEAFF.

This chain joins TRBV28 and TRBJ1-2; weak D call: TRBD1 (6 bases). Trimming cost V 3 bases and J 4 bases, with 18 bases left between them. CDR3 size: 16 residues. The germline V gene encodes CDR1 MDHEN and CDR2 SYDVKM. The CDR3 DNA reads TGTGCCAGCAGTTTTTTTTCAGGGGCTACTAGCTATGGCTACACCTTC. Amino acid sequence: CASSFFSGATSYGYTF.

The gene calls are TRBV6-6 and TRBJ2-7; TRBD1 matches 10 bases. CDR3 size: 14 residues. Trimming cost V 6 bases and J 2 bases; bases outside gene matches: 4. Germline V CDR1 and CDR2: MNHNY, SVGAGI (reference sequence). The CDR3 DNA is TGTGCCAGCAGCCCCGGACAGGGGGCCTACGAGCAGTACTTC. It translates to CASSPGQGAYEQYF.

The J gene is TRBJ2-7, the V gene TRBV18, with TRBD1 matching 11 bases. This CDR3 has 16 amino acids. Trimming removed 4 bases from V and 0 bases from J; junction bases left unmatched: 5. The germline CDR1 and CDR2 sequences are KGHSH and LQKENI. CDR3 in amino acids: CASSQRGTGGSYEQYF. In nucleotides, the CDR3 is TGTGCCAGCTCACAACGGGGGACAGGGGGCTCCTACGAGCAGTACTTC.

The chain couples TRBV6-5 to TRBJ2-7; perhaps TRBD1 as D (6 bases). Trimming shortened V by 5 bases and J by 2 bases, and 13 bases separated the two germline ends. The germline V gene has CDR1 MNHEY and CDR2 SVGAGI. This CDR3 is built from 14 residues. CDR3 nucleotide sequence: TGTGCCAGCAGTGAAACAGGGCCCGCCTACGAGCAGTACTTC. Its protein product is CASSETGPAYEQYF.

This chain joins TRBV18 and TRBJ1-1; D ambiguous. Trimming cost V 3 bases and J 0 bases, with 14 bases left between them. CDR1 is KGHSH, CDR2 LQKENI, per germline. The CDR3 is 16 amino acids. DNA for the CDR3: TGTGCCAGCTCACCGACAACCGGGAAGATGAACACTGAAGCTTTCTTT. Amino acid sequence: CASSPTTGKMNTEAFF.

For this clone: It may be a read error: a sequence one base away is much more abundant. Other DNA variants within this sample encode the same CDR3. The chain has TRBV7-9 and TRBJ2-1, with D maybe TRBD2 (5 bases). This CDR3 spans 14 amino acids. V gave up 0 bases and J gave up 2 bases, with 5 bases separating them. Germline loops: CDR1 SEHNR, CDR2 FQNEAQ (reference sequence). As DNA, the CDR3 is TGTGCCAGCAGCTTAGCGGGAGCCTACAATGAGCAGTTCTTC. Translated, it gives CASSLAGAYNEQFF.

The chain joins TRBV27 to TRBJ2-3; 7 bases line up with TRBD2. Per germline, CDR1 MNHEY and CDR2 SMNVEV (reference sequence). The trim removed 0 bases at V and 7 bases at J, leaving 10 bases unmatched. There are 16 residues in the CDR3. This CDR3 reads CASSLSPGGIANTQYF. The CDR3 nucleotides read TGTGCCAGCAGTTTATCTCCGGGAGGAATAGCAAATACGCAGTATTTT.

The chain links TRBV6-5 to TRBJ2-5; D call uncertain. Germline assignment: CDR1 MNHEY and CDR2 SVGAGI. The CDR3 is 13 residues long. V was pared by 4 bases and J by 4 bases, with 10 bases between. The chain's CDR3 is CASSSDVGETQYF. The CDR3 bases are TGTGCCAGCAGTTCAGACGTGGGAGAGACCCAGTACTTC.

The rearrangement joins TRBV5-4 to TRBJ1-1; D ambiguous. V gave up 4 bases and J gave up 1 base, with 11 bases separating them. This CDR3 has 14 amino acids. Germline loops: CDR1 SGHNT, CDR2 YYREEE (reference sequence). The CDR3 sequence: CASSPRPQNTEAFF. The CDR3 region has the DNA TGTGCCAGCAGCCCCAGACCGCAGAACACTGAAGCTTTCTTT.

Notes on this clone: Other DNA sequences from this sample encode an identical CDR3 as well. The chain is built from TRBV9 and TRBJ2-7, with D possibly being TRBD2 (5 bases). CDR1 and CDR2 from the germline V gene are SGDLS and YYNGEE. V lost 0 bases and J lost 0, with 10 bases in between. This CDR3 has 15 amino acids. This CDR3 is CASSVGGSLSYEQYF. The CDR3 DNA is TGTGCCAGCAGCGTAGGAGGGTCCCTCTCCTACGAGCAGTACTTC. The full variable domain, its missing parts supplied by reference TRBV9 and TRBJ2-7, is DSGVTQTPKHLITATGQRVTLRCSPRSGDLSVYWYQQSLDQGLQFLIQYYNGEERAKGNILERFSAQQFPDLHSELNLSSLELGDSALYFCASSVGGSLSYEQYFGPGTRLTVT.

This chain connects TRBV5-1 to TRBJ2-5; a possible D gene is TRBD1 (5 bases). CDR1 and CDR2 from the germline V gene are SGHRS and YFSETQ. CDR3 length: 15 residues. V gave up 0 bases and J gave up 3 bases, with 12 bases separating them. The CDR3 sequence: CASSLVGAKKETQYF. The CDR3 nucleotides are TGCGCCAGCAGCTTGGTTGGGGCCAAAAAAGAGACCCAGTACTTC.

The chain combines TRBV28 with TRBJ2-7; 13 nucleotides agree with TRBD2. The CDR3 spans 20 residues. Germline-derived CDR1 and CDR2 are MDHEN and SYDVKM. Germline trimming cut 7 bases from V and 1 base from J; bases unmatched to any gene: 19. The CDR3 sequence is CASTDTWALKTSGRSYEQYF. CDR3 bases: TGTGCCAGCACTGATACCTGGGCCCTAAAGACTAGCGGGAGGTCCTACGAGCAGTACTTC.